The 8 T cell receptor beta chains in this list originate from one sample, sequenced in a study of blood T cells in healthy people across ages. Combining a sample-barcoded 5' primer with a J-beta primer mix, a second PCR ran for roughly 6 to 12 cycles. One entry per CDR3 protein results from TCRdb running MiXCR on the 5' RACE reads. The table shows 780,000 or so distinct CDR3 sequences, with roughly 53% occurring only once. The sequenced sample was blood. The receptor set was obtained from an elderly man in good health.

This clonotype appeared a few times. The gene calls are TRBV24-1 and TRBJ2-1, with D hard to call. Trimming removed 5 bases from V and 0 bases from J, with 7 bases in between. Germline CDR1 KGHDR, CDR2 SFDVKD. The CDR3 length is 14 residues. CDR3 sequence (DNA): TGTGCCACCAGTGTTTATGGCTCCTACAATGAGCAGTTCTTC. Translating it yields CATSVYGSYNEQFF.

The genes are TRBV4-2 and TRBJ2-7, with D perhaps TRBD1 or TRBD2 (5 bases each). There are 13 residues in the CDR3. Germline values: CDR1 LGHNA, CDR2 YNFKEQ. V gave up 3 bases and J gave up 5 bases, with 11 bases separating them. The CDR3 coding sequence is TGTGCCAGCAGCCAGATCCGGGACCACGAGCAGTACTTC. It specifies CASSQIRDHEQYF.

This clonotype was counted a few times. The chain links TRBV21-1 to TRBJ2-4; the D segment call TRBD1 is taken from the table without a DNA check. TRBV21-1 is a recognized pseudogene. This CDR3 spans 11 amino acids. CDR3 DNA: TGTGCCAGCAGCAGGGGGATCGAACAGTACTTC. Translated, it gives CASSRGIEQYF.

V gene TRBV5-1 combines with J gene TRBJ1-2; no reliable D call. Germline V gene data show CDR1 as SGHRS and CDR2 as YFSETQ. The ends were cut back, 4 bases at V and 0 bases at J, with 13 bases in the middle. CDR3 length: 15 amino acids. The CDR3 sequence: CASSPIAAANYGYTF. CDR3 DNA sequence: TGCGCCAGCAGCCCCATTGCCGCAGCTAACTATGGCTACACCTTC. The full variable domain, with the rest looked up from reference TRBV5-1 and TRBJ1-2, is KAGVTQTPRYLIKTRGQQVTLSCSPISGHRSVSWYQQTPGQGLQFLFEYFSETQRNKGNFPGRFSGRQFSNSRSEMNVSTLELGDSALYLCASSPIAAANYGYTFGSGTRLTVV.

This clonotype has a handful of counts. The rearrangement links TRBV20-1 to TRBJ1-6, with D uncertain. Germline V gene sequence: CDR1 DFQATT, CDR2 SNEGSKA (reference sequence). The CDR3 covers 14 residues. V lost 0 bases and J 7 bases, leaving 10 bases between the germline ends. CDR3 amino acids: CSAREAQINSPLHF. Here the CDR3 DNA reads TGCAGTGCTAGAGAAGCACAGATAAATTCACCCCTCCACTTT.

The DNA for the CDR3 is TGTGCCAGCAGCTCTCTCAGACAGGGTAGGGGCACTGAAGCTTTCTTT. This encodes CASSSLRQGRGTEAFF. The chain joins TRBV12-3 or TRBV12-4 to TRBJ1-1; 7 bases align to TRBD1. This CDR3 is built from 16 residues. Trimming at V came to 6 bases and at J to 4 bases, leaving 14 bases not matched to a gene.

The chain has TRBV13 and TRBJ2-5; weak D call: TRBD2 (6 bases). Germline V CDR1 and CDR2: PRHDT, FYEKMQ (reference sequence). V lost 5 bases to trimming and J lost 12 bases, with 13 bases between them. This CDR3 has 11 residues. In DNA form, the CDR3 reads TGTGCCAGCAGCCTCGTCGGGGAGGAGTACTTC. Protein: CASSLVGEEYF.

The chain uses TRBV7-2 and TRBJ2-2; either TRBD1 or TRBD2 may supply D (6 bases each). Germline CDR1 and CDR2: SGHTA and FQGNSA. Between the trimmed V and J ends, which lost 8 bases and 7 bases, there was a span of 17 bases. The CDR3 runs 14 residues. The CDR3 sequence: CASRREQGIGELFF. CDR3 coding DNA: TGTGCCAGCCGTCGGGAGCAGGGGATCGGGGAGCTGTTTTTT. Filled out from reference TRBV7-2 and TRBJ2-2, the complete variable domain reads GAGVSQSPSNKVTEKGKDVELRCDPISGHTALYWYRQSLGQGLEFLIYFQGNSAPDKSGLPSDRFSAERTGGSVSTLTIQRTQQEDSAVYLCASRREQGIGELFFGEGSRLTVL.